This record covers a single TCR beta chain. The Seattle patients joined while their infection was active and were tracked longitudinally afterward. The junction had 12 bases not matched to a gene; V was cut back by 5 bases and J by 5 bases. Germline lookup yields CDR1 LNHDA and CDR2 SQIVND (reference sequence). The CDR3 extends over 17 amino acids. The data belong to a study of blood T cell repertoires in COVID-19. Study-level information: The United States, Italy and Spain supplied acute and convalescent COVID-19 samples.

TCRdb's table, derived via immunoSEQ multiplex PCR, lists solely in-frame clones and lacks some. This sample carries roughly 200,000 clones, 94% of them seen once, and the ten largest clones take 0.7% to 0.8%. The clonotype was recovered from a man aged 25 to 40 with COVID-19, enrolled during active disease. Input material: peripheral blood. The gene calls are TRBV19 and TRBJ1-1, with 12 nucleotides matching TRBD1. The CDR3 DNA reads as TGTGCCAGTAGTGCACCGGGACAGGGGGCCGCGGGGACTGAAGCTTTCTTT. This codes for CASSAPGQGAAGTEAFF.